This T cell receptor beta chain was found in a study of blood T cell repertoires in COVID-19. Study context: The United States, Italy and Spain supplied acute and convalescent COVID-19 samples. Sample material is recorded as cDNA or gDNA derived from T cells, B-cell-depleted T cells, or PBMCs.

Authors' data handling: Estimates of nucleated cell counts were drawn from the amplification of reference gene primers. The table came from immunoSEQ multiplex PCR; TCRdb's copy has only in-frame clones and leaves some out. Clonal size and the V and J genes are those of that table, whereas D and trimming came from the DNA. Among about 160,000 clones listed, about 85% were seen once. V lost 5 bases to trimming and J lost 6 bases; unmatched junction nucleotides: 3. Looked up from germline, CDR1 is SGHTA and CDR2 is FQGNSA. The CDR3 length is 13 residues. The chain joins TRBV7-2 to TRBJ2-2; 7 bases align to TRBD2. The clonotype originates from a woman aged 60 to 75 with active or convalescent COVID-19. Material: peripheral blood. CDR3 amino acids: CASSSGGAGELFF. CDR3 DNA sequence: TGTGCCAGCAGCAGTGGGGGGGCCGGGGAGCTGTTTTTT.